These 13 T cell receptor beta chains share one sample of origin, sequenced in a study of blood T cells in healthy people across ages. The second PCR ran roughly 7 to 11 cycles with a sample-barcoded 5' primer and J-beta primers. TCRdb re-called the 5' RACE reads with MiXCR, one entry per CDR3 protein. The sample has about 1.1 million distinct CDR3 sequences, around two fifths seen once; the top ten hold 10% to 15%. The sample was blood. Source of these receptors: a man between 18 and 35 years old in good health.

The rearrangement uses TRBV28 and TRBJ2-1; tentative D call: TRBD1 (5 bases). Trimming took 7 bases from V and 5 from J, leaving 18 bases between them. The CDR3 runs 15 residues. Germline V gene lookup returns CDR1 MDHEN and CDR2 SYDVKM. The CDR3 loop reads CASTLRQHKDNEQFF. Here the CDR3 DNA reads TGTGCCAGCACACTTCGACAGCACAAAGACAATGAGCAGTTCTTC.

This clonotype appeared once. A much more abundant neighbour one base away suggests this may be a read error. J is TRBJ1-2 and V is TRBV12-3 or TRBV12-4; TRBD1 is a possible D gene (6 bases). The CDR3 extends over 13 amino acids. The CDR3 DNA reads as TGTACCAGCAGTTACAGGGACAACTATGGCTACACCTTC. This encodes CTSSYRDNYGYTF.

In its sample, this clonotype was seen a few times. This chain connects TRBV20-1 to TRBJ2-6; 9 bases line up with TRBD1. There are 15 residues in the CDR3. V was clipped by 5 bases and J by 1 base; unmatched bases: 3. Germline V gene sequence: CDR1 DFQATT, CDR2 SNEGSKA (reference sequence). The CDR3 DNA reads as TGCAGTGCTTGGGACAGGGTATCTGGGGCCAACGTCCTGACTTTC. Its translation: CSAWDRVSGANVLTF.

The V call is TRBV6-2 or TRBV6-3, the J call TRBJ2-1, with D uncertain. The V gene's germline CDR1 is MNHEY and CDR2 SVGEGT. V dropped 5 bases and J dropped 4 bases, with 12 bases sitting between them. This CDR3 has 14 residues. Here the CDR3 reads CASSKDVGYNEQFF. CDR3 DNA: TGTGCCAGCAGTAAGGACGTCGGATACAATGAGCAGTTCTTC.

This clonotype was detected a few times. The J gene is TRBJ1-1, the V gene TRBV20-1; 7 positions agree with TRBD1. The CDR3 covers 13 residues. Germline lookup yields CDR1 DFQATT and CDR2 SNEGSKA (reference sequence). J was trimmed by 0 bases and V by 6 bases; bases with no gene match: 4. CDR3 coding DNA: TGCAGTGCCGGACAGGCGATGAACACTGAAGCTTTCTTT. Residues: CSAGQAMNTEAFF.

V is TRBV3-1 and J is TRBJ2-1; perhaps TRBD2 as D (5 bases). This CDR3 is built from 16 residues. V lost 4 bases, J lost 0 bases, and 13 bases lay in between. The germline V gene has CDR1 LGHDT and CDR2 YNNKEL (reference sequence). The CDR3 bases are TGTGCCAGCAGCCCGTCGACTGGGAGCTCCTACAATGAGCAGTTCTTC. Its protein is CASSPSTGSSYNEQFF.

The V gene is TRBV29-1, the J gene TRBJ2-5; D gene unclear. Deletions cut 0 bases from V and 0 bases from J, with 5 bases between. Germline-derived CDR1 and CDR2 are SQVTM and ANQGSEA. There are 13 residues in the CDR3. CDR3 bases: TGCAGCGTTGAAGAGGCCAACCAAGAGACCCAGTACTTC. As protein: CSVEEANQETQYF.

There are a few counts of this clonotype. The chain is built from TRBV4-1 and TRBJ1-4, with D perhaps matching TRBD1 (5 bases). Germline lookup yields CDR1 MGHRA and CDR2 YSYEKL. Trimming stripped 4 bases from V and 2 bases from J, with 11 bases between. The CDR3 is 15 amino acids. The CDR3 DNA follows: TGCGCCAGCAGCCCCTCCGGGGCCACTAATGAAAAACTGTTTTTT. It translates to CASSPSGATNEKLFF.

The chain links TRBV11-2 to TRBJ2-7; D call uncertain. V lost 4 bases, J lost 7 bases, and 23 bases lay in between. Germline V CDR1 and CDR2: SGHAT, FQNNGV. The CDR3 extends over 16 amino acids. The CDR3 reads CASSSKTGFGDDEQYF. CDR3 sequence (DNA): TGTGCCAGCAGCTCTAAGACGGGCTTCGGTGACGATGAGCAGTACTTC.

The rearrangement joins TRBV4-2 to TRBJ2-5; TRBD2 agrees at 8 bases. The germline V gene encodes CDR1 LGHNA and CDR2 YNFKEQ. V shed 0 bases and J 11 bases; nucleotides not matched to a gene: 14. The CDR3 is made up of 16 amino acids. The CDR3 sequence is CASSQDNSGIPNEQYF. CDR3 bases: TGTGCCAGCAGCCAAGATAATAGCGGGATCCCCAATGAGCAGTACTTC.

The gene calls are TRBV5-1 and TRBJ1-1; 7 bases match TRBD1. V lost 6 bases to trimming and J lost 1 base; unmatched junction nucleotides: 6. The CDR3 runs to 14 residues. Germline V gives CDR1 SGHRS, CDR2 YFSETQ. The CDR3 spells CASKQGMGNTEAFF. The CDR3 DNA reads TGCGCCAGCAAACAGGGGATGGGGAACACTGAAGCTTTCTTT.

The CDR3 DNA follows: TGTGCCATCTGGCAGGGGAAGAACACCGGGGAGCTGTTTTTT. Its translation: CAIWQGKNTGELFF. The chain is built from TRBV10-3 and TRBJ2-2; the D gene is possibly TRBD1 (6 bases). This CDR3 spans 14 amino acids. Trimming removed 8 bases from V and 1 base from J, with 11 bases in between. Germline CDR1 is ENHRY and CDR2 is SYGVKD.

This chain links TRBV10-3 with TRBJ1-2, with a tentative D call TRBD1 (5 bases). Germline V gene data show CDR1 as ENHRY and CDR2 as SYGVKD. The V end lost 8 bases, the J end lost 0 bases, and 16 bases lay between the germline ends. The CDR3 loop spans 15 amino acids. CDR3 DNA sequence: TGTGCCATCTTCTCGATGGGGCAGGCTAACTATGGCTACACCTTC. It encodes CAIFSMGQANYGYTF.